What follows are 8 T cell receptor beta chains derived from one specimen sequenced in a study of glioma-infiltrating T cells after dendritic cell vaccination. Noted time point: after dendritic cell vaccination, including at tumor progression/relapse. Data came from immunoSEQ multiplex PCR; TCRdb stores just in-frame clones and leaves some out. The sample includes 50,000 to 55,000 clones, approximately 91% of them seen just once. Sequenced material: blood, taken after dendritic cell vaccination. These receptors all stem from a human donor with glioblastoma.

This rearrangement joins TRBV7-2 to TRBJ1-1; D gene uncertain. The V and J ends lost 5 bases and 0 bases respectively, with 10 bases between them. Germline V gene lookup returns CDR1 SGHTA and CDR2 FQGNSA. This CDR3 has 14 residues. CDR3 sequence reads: CASSQSYMNTEAFF. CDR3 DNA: TGTGCCAGCAGCCAAAGTTACATGAACACTGAAGCTTTCTTT.

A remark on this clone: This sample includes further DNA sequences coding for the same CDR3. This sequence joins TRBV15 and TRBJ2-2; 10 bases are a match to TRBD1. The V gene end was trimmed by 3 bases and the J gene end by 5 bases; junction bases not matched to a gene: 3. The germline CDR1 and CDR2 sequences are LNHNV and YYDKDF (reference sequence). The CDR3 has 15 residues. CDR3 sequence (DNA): TGTGCCACCAGCAGGGACAGGGGGGTAACCGGGGAGCTGTTTTTT. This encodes CATSRDRGVTGELFF.

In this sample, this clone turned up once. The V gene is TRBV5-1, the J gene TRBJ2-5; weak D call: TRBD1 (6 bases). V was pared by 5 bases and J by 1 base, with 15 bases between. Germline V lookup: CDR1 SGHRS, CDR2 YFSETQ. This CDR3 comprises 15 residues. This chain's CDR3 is CASSLQGSPQETQYF. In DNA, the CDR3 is TGCGCCAGCAGTCTCCAGGGGTCCCCCCAAGAGACCCAGTACTTC.

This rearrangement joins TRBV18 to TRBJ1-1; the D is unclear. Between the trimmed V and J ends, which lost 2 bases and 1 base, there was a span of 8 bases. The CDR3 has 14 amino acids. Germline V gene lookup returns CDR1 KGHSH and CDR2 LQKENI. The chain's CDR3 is CASSPSFGNTEAFF. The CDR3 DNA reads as TGTGCCAGCTCACCATCTTTCGGGAACACTGAAGCTTTCTTT.

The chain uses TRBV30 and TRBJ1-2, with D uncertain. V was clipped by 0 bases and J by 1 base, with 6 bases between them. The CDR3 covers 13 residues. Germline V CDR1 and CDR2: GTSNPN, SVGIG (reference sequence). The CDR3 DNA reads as TGTGCCTGGAGTGTCAGTCTTAACTATGGCTACACCTTC. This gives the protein CAWSVSLNYGYTF.

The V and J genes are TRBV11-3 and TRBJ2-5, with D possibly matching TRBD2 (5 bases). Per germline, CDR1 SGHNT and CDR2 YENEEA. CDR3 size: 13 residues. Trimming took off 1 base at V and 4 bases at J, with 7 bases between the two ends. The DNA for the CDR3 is TGTGCCAGCAGCTTAGCTGGAGGAGAGACCCAGTACTTC. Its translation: CASSLAGGETQYF. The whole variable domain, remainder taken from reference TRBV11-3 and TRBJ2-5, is EAGVVQSPRYKIIEKKQPVAFWCNPISGHNTLYWYLQNLGQGPELLIRYENEEAVDDSQLPKDRFSAERLKGVDSTLKIQPAELGDSAVYLCASSLAGGETQYFGPGTRLLVL.

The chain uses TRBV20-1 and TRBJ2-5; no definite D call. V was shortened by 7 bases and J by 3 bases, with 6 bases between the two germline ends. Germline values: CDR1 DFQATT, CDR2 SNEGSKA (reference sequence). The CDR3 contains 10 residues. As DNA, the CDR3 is TGCAGTGGACGGGAAGAGACCCAGTACTTC. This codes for CSGREETQYF.

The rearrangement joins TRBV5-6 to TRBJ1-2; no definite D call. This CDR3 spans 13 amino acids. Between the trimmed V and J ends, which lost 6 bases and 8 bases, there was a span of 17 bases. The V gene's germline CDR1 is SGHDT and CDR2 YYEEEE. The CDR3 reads CASTQRTMRGYTF. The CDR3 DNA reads TGTGCCAGCACCCAGAGAACTATGCGGGGCTACACCTTC.